Sequencing of this T cell receptor (beta chain) was carried out in a study of T-cell reconstitution after alpha-beta-depleted transplantation in children. Overall study results and limits: About two months after transplant, alpha-beta T cells reportedly came from several hundred expanded graft clones. After one year, T-cell counts and TCRbeta diversity mostly came from new T cells. After transplant, high TCRbeta diversity at day 60 in some patients arose from surviving recipient T cells and thymic progenitors.

Comment on this clonotype: Its antigen is not known.

Preparation of the TCRbeta library involved a method that used unique molecular identifiers. TCRdb re-called the PCR reads with MiXCR, one entry per CDR3 protein. The sample includes under 450,000 distinct CDR3 sequences, under 20% seen only once; the top ten take approximately 28%. Trimming removed 0 bases from V and 1 base from J, with 11 bases in between. Per the germline V gene, CDR1 is LGHNA and CDR2 is YSLEER. The CDR3 consists of 16 residues. The chain uses TRBV4-3 and TRBJ2-3; no definite D call. The origin of this receptor is a boy in the first two years of life who had a stem cell transplant for Wiskott-Aldrich syndrome, so the T cells may come from the graft donor. Sequencing used PBMCs, mostly from graft donor cells, obtained 360 days after TCRalphabeta/CD19-depleted stem cell transplant. The CDR3 region is CASSQDGWLRTDTQYF. Here the CDR3 DNA reads TGCGCCAGCAGCCAAGACGGATGGCTTCGCACAGATACGCAGTATTTT.